This T cell receptor beta chain was identified during a study of OX40 agonist ivuxolimab in advanced cancers. The study, taken as a whole, reports: In general, CD8+ T cells held more expanded clones than CD4+ did, on average. Dose levels from 0.1 to 3.0 mg/kg saw CD4+ and CD8+ blood T cells expand clonally by week 6. Low clonal expansion, among the lowest seen, marked partial responders at 0.1-3.0 mg/kg.

The CDR3 totals 16 residues. Germline CDR1 SQVTM, CDR2 ANQGSEA. The trim removed 3 bases at V and 4 bases at J, leaving 12 bases unmatched. Assay: immunoSEQ multiplex PCR; the TCRdb copy retains only in-frame clones and omits some. Of over 85,000 clones listed, around 85% are singletons. This clone showed up just once. Its antigen is not known. Sequencing used CD4+ or CD8+ T cells sorted from blood, obtained in a trial of the OX40 agonist ivuxolimab. The clonotype was recovered from an adult with an advanced solid tumor such as melanoma, head and neck, liver or kidney cancer. The V and J genes are TRBV29-1 and TRBJ2-3; the match to TRBD2 covers 8 bases. In nucleotides, the CDR3 is TGCAGCGTTGACCCCTCGGGGGCGGGGGGACCAGATACGCAGTATTTT. Translating it yields CSVDPSGAGGPDTQYF.